A single sample is the source of the 14 T cell receptor beta chains below, sequenced in a study of CD8+CD57+ T cells in acquired aplastic anemia (dated by TCRdb to between 2017 and 2018). Sequencer: Illumina HiSeq 2000. TCR beta VDJ combination and CDR3 sequence profiling used genomic DNA as the template. TCRdb itself trimmed the public reads at Q25 with fastp, ran MiXCR and retained productive beta chains. For every CDR3 protein sequence, its rows merge into one entry that carries the most common genes and DNA. This sample comprises 110,000 or so distinct CDR3 sequences, 55% to 70% of them detected only once. The ten largest clonotypes hold roughly 29% of the sample. Flow cytometry had shown CD8+CD57+ cell expansion in the patients selected for sequencing. Sequences were obtained from sorted CD4+, CD8+, or CD8+CD57+ T cells (not recorded which) from PBMCs. These receptor sequences come from a human donor with aplastic anemia.

The CDR3 sequence: CAISDRDGGYTF. Here the CDR3 DNA reads TGTGCCATCAGTGACCGGGACGGTGGCTACACCTTC. This chain uses TRBV10-3 with TRBJ1-2; D perhaps matches TRBD1 (5 bases). The CDR3 has 12 amino acids. Germline V CDR1 and CDR2: ENHRY, SYGVKD. The germline V and J ends were trimmed by 3 bases and 7 bases, with 9 bases remaining between them.

The chain recombines TRBV10-3 with TRBJ1-6, with TRBD1 matching over 9 bases. This CDR3 is 17 amino acids long. CDR1 and CDR2 from the germline V gene are ENHRY and SYGVKD. V shed 0 bases and J 10 bases; nucleotides not matched to a gene: 10. The CDR3 loop reads CAISESRTGEFGSPLHF. The CDR3 DNA reads TGTGCCATCAGTGAGTCCCGGACAGGGGAGTTTGGGTCACCCCTCCACTTT.

This clonotype has a count of ten or more. The rearrangement links TRBV6-5 to TRBJ1-6, with TRBD1 as a possible D gene (5 bases). The CDR3 has 16 residues. V was cut by 0 bases and J by 6 bases, with 12 bases left in between. Germline loops: CDR1 MNHEY, CDR2 SVGAGI. The CDR3 spells CASSYSIGGANSPLHF. CDR3 bases: TGTGCCAGCAGTTACTCGATCGGAGGGGCTAATTCACCCCTCCACTTT.

The CDR3 coding sequence is TGTGCCACCAGAAACGCCGGGACAGGGAATCAGCCCCAGCATTTT. The encoded protein is CATRNAGTGNQPQHF. This chain links TRBV24-1 with TRBJ1-5; 9 nucleotides line up with TRBD1. The CDR3 loop spans 15 amino acids. The J segment lost 4 bases and the V segment lost 7 bases, leaving 7 bases of the junction unmatched. The germline V gene encodes CDR1 KGHDR and CDR2 SFDVKD.

The rearrangement joins TRBV2 to TRBJ2-1; TRBD1 matches at 9 bases. V shed 4 bases, J shed 6 bases, and the junction held 1 base outside the gene matches. Germline V gives CDR1 SNHLY, CDR2 FYNNEI. This CDR3 is 13 amino acids long. CDR3 in amino acids: CASSGDRANEQFF. CDR3 in DNA: TGTGCCAGCAGTGGGGACAGGGCCAATGAGCAGTTCTTC.

V usage is TRBV7-9 and J usage is TRBJ1-6, with 8 bases that match TRBD1. The CDR3 contains 15 residues. Germline V lookup: CDR1 SEHNR, CDR2 FQNEAQ (reference sequence). With 5 bases clipped from V and 7 bases from J, the junction kept 7 bases outside the gene matches. The CDR3 sequence: CASSPGTGGNSPLHF. Here the CDR3 DNA reads TGTGCCAGCAGCCCGGGGACAGGTGGCAATTCACCCCTCCACTTT.

This clonotype showed up many times. V is TRBV13 and J is TRBJ1-2; D remains unclear. Trimming took 5 bases from V and 2 from J, leaving 12 bases between them. Germline CDR1 and CDR2: PRHDT and FYEKMQ (reference sequence). The CDR3 is 14 residues long. The CDR3 DNA reads as TGTGCCAGCAGCCCCCTCCTAGACAACTATGGCTACACCTTC. Translation gives CASSPLLDNYGYTF.

The chain joins TRBV12-3 or TRBV12-4 to TRBJ2-2; 15 nucleotides line up with TRBD2. The J segment lost 0 bases and the V segment lost 7 bases, leaving 6 bases of the junction unmatched. The CDR3 is 18 amino acids. As DNA, the CDR3 is TGTGCCAGCAATGAGGGGACTAGCGGGAGGACGAACACCGGGGAGCTGTTTTTT. This sequence encodes CASNEGTSGRTNTGELFF.

Many counts were recorded for this clonotype. The rearrangement joins TRBV4-3 to TRBJ2-1; the D call may be TRBD1 or TRBD2 (5 bases each). The CDR3 is 16 residues long. Trimming took 1 base from V and 0 from J, leaving 10 bases between them. From germline, CDR1 is LGHNA and CDR2 YSLEER. Here the CDR3 reads CASSQARDGSYNEQFF. The CDR3, as DNA: TGCGCCAGCAGCCAAGCCAGGGACGGCTCCTACAATGAGCAGTTCTTC.

This clonotype occurred many times. This rearrangement joins TRBV5-1 to TRBJ2-7; D not resolved. CDR1 SGHRS and CDR2 YFSETQ come from the germline V gene. V dropped 1 base and J dropped 3 bases, with 8 bases sitting between them. This CDR3 region has 13 residues. In nucleotides, the CDR3 is TGCGCCAGCAGCTTGACAACCAACTACGAGCAGTACTTC. As protein: CASSLTTNYEQYF.

The V and J genes are TRBV5-1 and TRBJ2-5; D possibly matches TRBD1 or TRBD2 (6 bases each). V shed 3 bases and J shed 4 bases, with 13 bases lying between them. Germline V gene data show CDR1 as SGHRS and CDR2 as YFSETQ. The length of the CDR3 is 14 residues. The CDR3 sequence: CASSSGGQRETQYF. CDR3 bases: TGCGCCAGCAGCTCTGGGGGGCAGAGAGAGACCCAGTACTTC.

This clonotype was seen more than once but under ten times. This rearrangement joins TRBV27 to TRBJ2-5; possible D gene TRBD1, 6 bases. The CDR3 extends over 15 amino acids. V shed 5 bases and J shed 5 bases, with 18 bases lying between them. Germline CDR1 and CDR2: MNHEY and SMNVEV (reference sequence). CDR3 in amino acids: CASSPQGSRRETQYF. DNA for the CDR3: TGTGCCAGCAGTCCCCAGGGGAGCAGGAGGGAGACCCAGTACTTC.

This clonotype was seen only a few times. This sequence joins TRBV15 and TRBJ2-7; D may be TRBD1 (5 bases). Germline loops: CDR1 LNHNV, CDR2 YYDKDF (reference sequence). V lost 1 base, J lost 6 bases, and 16 bases lay in between. The CDR3 length is 15 residues. The CDR3 region has the DNA TGTGCCACCAGCAGAGGTAGTTCGACAGTTCCCGAGCAGTACTTC. This gives the protein CATSRGSSTVPEQYF.

This rearrangement joins TRBV10-1 to TRBJ2-3; no definite D call. There are 14 residues in the CDR3. Trimming shortened V by 5 bases and J by 0 bases, and 9 bases separated the two germline ends. CDR1 and CDR2 (germline): WNHNN, SYGVQD (reference sequence). As DNA, the CDR3 is TGCGCCAGCAGTAGTAGCCTTAGCACAGATACGCAGTATTTT. This gives the protein CASSSSLSTDTQYF.